Listed here are 26 T cell receptor beta chains from one sample, sequenced in a study of kidney transplant recipient with SARS-CoV-2 infection. A single record per CDR3 protein comes from TCRdb applying MiXCR to the reads. The sample lists approximately 240,000 distinct CDR3 sequences, under 30% occurring once. Material: a blood sample, obtained at baseline and between days 110 and 120 from a kidney transplant recipient. The receptors here all came from a male patient younger than 45 who had COVID-19 and was a kidney transplant recipient. Some T cells may trace back to the graft donor.

Points on this clonotype: It may be a read error: a sequence one base away is much more abundant. V is TRBV20-1 and J is TRBJ2-6; 11 bases agree with TRBD2. Per the germline V gene, CDR1 is DFQATT and CDR2 is SNEGSKA (reference sequence). This CDR3 has 18 residues. The CDR3 nucleotides are TGCAGTGCTAGATTCCGGCTAGCGGGGGGCTCTGGGGCCTACGTCCTGACTTTC. Its translation is CSARFRLAGGSGAYVLTF.

There are a few counts of this clonotype. This chain connects TRBV5-6 to TRBJ1-4, with D unclear. The CDR3 has 15 amino acids. From germline, CDR1 is SGHDT and CDR2 YYEEEE. The V gene lost 1 base and the J gene lost 7 bases, with 14 bases spanning the gap. The CDR3 region is CASSLWELTSEKLFF. The CDR3 DNA follows: TGTGCCAGCAGCTTGTGGGAGCTAACAAGTGAAAAACTGTTTTTT.

This clonotype was counted many times. This chain connects TRBV12-3 or TRBV12-4 to TRBJ2-5, with 9 bases aligning to TRBD2. The CDR3 totals 15 residues. V lost 3 bases and J lost 5; bases outside the gene matches: 7. In DNA, the CDR3 is TGTGCCAGCAGTTTTCCCAGCGGGAGGAGGGAGACCCAGTACTTC. Translating gives CASSFPSGRRETQYF.

In this sample, this clonotype turned up a few times. The gene calls are TRBV20-1 and TRBJ2-7; tentative D call: TRBD1 (6 bases). Trimming cost V 3 bases and J 4 bases, with 16 bases left between them. The germline V gene encodes CDR1 DFQATT and CDR2 SNEGSKA (reference sequence). This CDR3 is built from 14 residues. This chain's CDR3 is CSASYQGIWYEQYF. The CDR3 nucleotides read TGCAGTGCTAGTTACCAGGGGATCTGGTACGAGCAGTACTTC.

There are many counts of this clonotype. The chain recombines TRBV6-5 with TRBJ2-1; TRBD1 aligns across 8 bases. CDR3 size: 15 residues. Trimming removed 2 bases from V and 6 bases from J; junction bases left unmatched: 6. Germline values: CDR1 MNHEY, CDR2 SVGAGI. The CDR3 is CASSYSPTGGNEQFF. The CDR3, as DNA: TGTGCCAGCAGTTACAGTCCTACAGGGGGCAATGAGCAGTTCTTC.

Details on this clonotype: Just one base apart from a much larger clone, this may be a read error. The rearrangement links TRBV27 to TRBJ2-4, with 7 nucleotides matching TRBD1. The J call may be wrong; the DNA end is better matched by TRBJ2-7. CDR1 is MNHEY and CDR2 is SMNVEV in the germline V gene (reference sequence). This CDR3 is 16 amino acids long. CDR3 bases: TGTGCCAGCGGTCCCCACAGGGGCTCCAGCTCCTACGAGCAGTACGTC. Amino acids: CASGPHRGSSSYEQYV.

This clonotype was seen ten or more times. This chain links TRBV11-3 with TRBJ2-3; D call uncertain. The V end was cut by 2 bases, the J end by 0 bases, with 6 bases between. The germline CDR1 and CDR2 sequences are SGHNT and YENEEA. CDR3 length: 14 amino acids. The CDR3 spells CASSLTLSTDTQYF. In DNA, the CDR3 is TGTGCCAGCAGCTTAACCCTAAGCACAGATACGCAGTATTTT.

In this sample, this clonotype turned up many times. The chain is built from TRBV27 and TRBJ2-1; the match to TRBD2 covers 8 bases. V was pared by 5 bases and J by 10 bases, with 10 bases of the junction left unmatched. Germline V CDR1 and CDR2: MNHEY, SMNVEV (reference sequence). The CDR3 spans 14 residues. As DNA, the CDR3 is TGTGCCAGCAGTACCTTTGCGGGGGGTCGGGAGCAGTTCTTC. Residues: CASSTFAGGREQFF.

This clonotype has at least ten counts. The chain uses TRBV10-3 and TRBJ1-2; D unclear. V dropped 6 bases and J dropped 4 bases, with 15 bases sitting between them. CDR3 size: 14 residues. Germline CDR1 and CDR2: ENHRY and SYGVKD. The CDR3: CAIRAQIESYGYTF. The CDR3, as DNA: TGTGCCATCAGAGCGCAGATAGAGAGCTATGGCTACACCTTC.

This clonotype was found many times. The chain carries TRBV7-9 and TRBJ1-2; TRBD1 matches 7 bases. CDR3 length: 15 amino acids. Germline lookup yields CDR1 SEHNR and CDR2 FQNEAQ (reference sequence). With V trimmed by 5 bases and J by 3 bases, 9 bases remained unmatched. The CDR3 nucleotides are TGTGCCAGCAGCCAAGTGGGGACAGCCGACTATGGCTACACCTTC. Its protein is CASSQVGTADYGYTF.

This clonotype has at least ten counts. The CDR3 DNA follows: TGTGCCAGCAGCATTCGTAAGTTTACCCGAAAGACCTATGGCTACACCTTC. Amino acid sequence: CASSIRKFTRKTYGYTF. The V and J genes are TRBV7-8 and TRBJ1-2; D gene uncertain. The CDR3 has 17 amino acids. The germline V gene encodes CDR1 SGHVS and CDR2 FQNEAQ. V shed 5 bases and J shed 4 bases, with 23 bases lying between them.

This clonotype appeared many times. V is TRBV19 and J is TRBJ2-2; D is possibly TRBD1 (5 bases). This CDR3 contains 14 residues. Germline CDR1 reads LNHDA; CDR2 reads SQIVND (reference sequence). V was pared by 7 bases and J by 0 bases, with 9 bases between. The CDR3 DNA reads TGTGCCAGTAAGAGACAGTCGAACACCGGGGAGCTGTTTTTT. Encoded protein: CASKRQSNTGELFF.

The gene calls are TRBV5-6 and TRBJ2-3; the D gene is possibly TRBD2 (6 bases). Germline V CDR1 and CDR2: SGHDT, YYEEEE. V dropped 4 bases and J dropped 6 bases, with 27 bases sitting between them. CDR3 length equals 18 residues. In DNA, the CDR3 is TGTGCCAGCAGCAATCAAGGAGGGCCGGGACTCATTACGGATACGCAGTATTTT. Translation gives CASSNQGGPGLITDTQYF.

This clonotype was seen repeatedly, ten times or more. The chain uses TRBV11-3 and TRBJ1-1; no reliable D call. CDR3 length equals 13 residues. Germline lookup yields CDR1 SGHNT and CDR2 YENEEA. V lost 5 bases, J lost 1 base, and 8 bases lay in between. The CDR3 nucleotides are TGTGCCAGCAGCGCGCGGGGGAACACTGAAGCTTTCTTT. It specifies CASSARGNTEAFF.

The J gene is TRBJ2-7, the V gene TRBV24-1; D is ambiguous. V dropped 4 bases and J dropped 7 bases, with 10 bases sitting between them. In germline, CDR1 is KGHDR, CDR2 SFDVKD. This CDR3 region has 12 residues. This CDR3 is CATSDKDQEQYF. The CDR3 DNA reads TGTGCCACCAGTGACAAGGACCAGGAGCAGTACTTC.

This chain uses TRBV9 with TRBJ2-3; 8 nucleotides match TRBD2. Germline-derived CDR1 and CDR2 are SGDLS and YYNGEE. The junction had 4 bases not matched to a gene; V was cut back by 0 bases and J by 1 base. The CDR3 runs to 16 residues. DNA for the CDR3: TGTGCCAGCAGCGTAGTGGATAGCGGGGGCACAGATACGCAGTATTTT. It yields the protein CASSVVDSGGTDTQYF.

This chain links TRBV20-1 with TRBJ1-1; 10 bases map to TRBD1. Unmatched junction bases numbered 7, after V lost 3 bases and J lost 0 bases. The CDR3 consists of 16 residues. The germline V gene encodes CDR1 DFQATT and CDR2 SNEGSKA (reference sequence). The CDR3 loop reads CSASRTGTGVNTEAFF. The CDR3, as DNA: TGCAGTGCTAGTCGTACCGGGACAGGGGTGAACACTGAAGCTTTCTTT.

This clonotype was counted many times. V is TRBV20-1 and J is TRBJ1-1; D remains unclear. The CDR3 sequence is 11 residues long. Germline V gene data show CDR1 as DFQATT and CDR2 as SNEGSKA (reference sequence). With 3 bases removed from V and 0 bases from J, the gap between germline ends came to 2 bases. Here the CDR3 reads CSARVNTEAFF. For the CDR3, the DNA is TGCAGTGCTAGGGTGAACACTGAAGCTTTCTTT.

In this sample, this clonotype turned up many times. The rearrangement joins TRBV6-1 to TRBJ2-7; TRBD1 agrees at 7 bases. The germline gives CDR1 MNHNS, CDR2 SASEGT. V lost 6 bases to trimming and J lost 6 bases; unmatched junction nucleotides: 11. The CDR3 loop spans 14 amino acids. CDR3 sequence: CASRNPGQLPEQYF. The CDR3 DNA reads as TGTGCCAGCAGAAATCCGGGACAGCTACCCGAGCAGTACTTC.

On this clonotype: One end of the junction does not line up with germline, which may come from a read error. The J gene is TRBJ2-5, the V gene TRBV3-1; D gene ambiguous. The CDR3 runs 17 residues. The V gene's germline CDR1 is LGHDT and CDR2 YNNKEL (reference sequence). Written as DNA, the CDR3 is TGTGCCAGCAGCTCAAGGAACCCCATTTCTTTCTCTGAGACCCAGCACTTC. This codes for CASSSRNPISFSETQHF.

V gene TRBV28 combines with J gene TRBJ1-3; D is unresolved. CDR1 and CDR2 from the germline V gene are MDHEN and SYDVKM. The CDR3 is 14 amino acids. Trimming pared 11 bases from V and 4 bases from J, leaving 18 bases between. CDR3 coding DNA: TGTGCCGGCAATCCCCCGGGTGACGGAAACACCATATATTTT. Translation: CAGNPPGDGNTIYF.

Only a few counts were recorded for this clonotype. The chain carries TRBV6-5 and TRBJ2-5; 11 bases line up with TRBD2. This CDR3 comprises 15 residues. The V gene end was trimmed by 5 bases and the J gene end by 2 bases; junction bases not matched to a gene: 4. Per the germline V gene, CDR1 is MNHEY and CDR2 is SVGAGI. The chain's CDR3 is CASSDIAGGQETQYF. In DNA, the CDR3 is TGTGCCAGCAGTGATATAGCGGGAGGGCAAGAGACCCAGTACTTC.

This clonotype occurred many times. The rearrangement links TRBV10-1 to TRBJ2-3; TRBD2 agrees at 7 bases. V lost 6 bases, J lost 6 bases, and 3 bases stayed unmatched. Germline V gives CDR1 WNHNN, CDR2 SYGVQD (reference sequence). The CDR3 length is 12 residues. The CDR3 region is CASSGRIDTQYF. In DNA form, the CDR3 reads TGCGCCAGCAGCGGGAGGATCGATACGCAGTATTTT.

This clonotype has at least ten counts. The genes are TRBV3-1 and TRBJ1-1; no clear D gene. V dropped 4 bases and J dropped 4 bases, with 22 bases sitting between them. Germline CDR1 and CDR2: LGHDT and YNNKEL (reference sequence). This CDR3 spans 17 amino acids. The CDR3 here is CASSRVDPISIRTEAFF. In nucleotides, the CDR3 is TGTGCCAGCAGCCGTGTGGATCCCATTTCAATTCGCACTGAAGCTTTCTTT. Full variable domain (rest looked up from reference TRBV3-1 and TRBJ1-1): DTAVSQTPKYLVTQMGNDKSIKCEQNLGHDTMYWYKQDSKKFLKIMFSYNNKELIINETVPNRFSPKSPDKAHLNLHINSLELGDSAVYFCASSRVDPISIRTEAFFGQGTRLTVV.

On this clonotype: This clone may be a read error of a much larger clone one base away. The chain has TRBV19 and TRBJ1-3; TRBD1 aligns across 9 bases. V lost 5 bases, J lost 2 bases, and 4 bases stayed unmatched. CDR3 size: 15 residues. The germline gives CDR1 LNHDA, CDR2 SQIVND (reference sequence). The CDR3 loop is CASSWGTGPGNTIYF. The CDR3 coding sequence is TGTGCCAGTAGTTGGGGGACAGGGCCTGGAAACACCATATATTTT.

This clonotype was observed many times. This sequence joins TRBV20-1 and TRBJ1-6; D ambiguous. CDR1 and CDR2 from the germline V gene are DFQATT and SNEGSKA (reference sequence). This CDR3 has 14 amino acids. Trimming pared 5 bases from V and 5 bases from J, leaving 13 bases between. CDR3 amino acids: CSAPIGSHNSPLHF. CDR3 DNA: TGCAGTGCTCCAATCGGATCCCATAATTCACCCCTCCACTTT.